This TCR beta chain was recovered during a study of cytomegalovirus exposure and HLA in healthy donors. The overall study: Most genotyped donors, 65% to 85% of roughly 400, had Caucasian-associated genetic ancestry. Study-level findings and limits: Exclusion applied to some V segments, including TRBV6-2 and TRBV6-3, as they were indistinguishable. Per a prior analysis, the majority of TCR beta V segments were productive roughly 90% or roughly 30% of the time.

PCR primers comprised 60 Vbeta and 13 Jbeta primers. Profiled with immunoSEQ multiplex PCR; TCRdb holds only in-frame clones, not every one. Across 200,000 or so clones, the top ten clones capture around 0.7% of the sample. From germline, CDR1 is SNHLY and CDR2 FYNNEI. CDR3 length equals 13 residues. Trimming at V came to 7 bases and at J to 7 bases, leaving 10 bases not matched to a gene. The donors gave bone marrow, and they were healthy. As for this clone: The antigen remains undetermined.

This chain joins TRBV2 and TRBJ2-7, with 7 bases lining up with TRBD1. The sequence was obtained from a boy aged 10-17 years in good health and CMV-seronegative. Sequenced sample: PBMCs. Here the CDR3 DNA reads TGTGCCAGCAAACCGGACAGGTTCGGGGAGCAGTACTTC. Its translation: CASKPDRFGEQYF.